Sequencing of this T cell receptor beta chain was carried out in a study of persistence of HIV-infected CD4 T cells. Across the study: Suppressive ART had lasted a median of roughly eight years.

Cells were stimulated with overlapping HIV-1 Gag 15-mer peptides. Sorted nonresponding memory CD4+ T cells were CD40L-negative, CD69-negative, CD45RO-high. A roughly 17-hour stimulation of CD8-depleted PBMCs used anti-CD28/CD49d costimulation, CD40-blocking antibody and enfuvirtide. The libraries were made with immunoSEQ version 4 in survey mode. Assay used: immunoSEQ multiplex PCR; TCRdb lists only in-frame clones, some missing. The sample lists about 64,000 clones, 65% to 75% occurring once. Notes on this clone: Its target is unknown.

Study-wide points: CMV- and Gag-responding cells had lower TCRbeta richness than CD3/CD28-responding cells. Antigen-responding cells were enriched for degenerate expanded CDR3beta sequences.

This sample comprised CD4+ T cells sorted from PBMCs after roughly 19-hour stimulation, obtained from a patient who received antiretroviral therapy. The receptor comes from an adult man with HIV who was CMV-seropositive.

This CDR3 reads CASSEARALEQYF. CDR3 bases: TGTGCCAGCAGTGAAGCACGGGCACTTGAGCAGTACTTC. The rearrangement uses TRBV2 and TRBJ2-7; D unclear. The CDR3 runs to 13 residues. Trimming shortened V by 0 bases and J by 7 bases, and 10 bases separated the two germline ends. Germline loops: CDR1 SNHLY, CDR2 FYNNEI.